This TCR beta chain was sequenced in a study of T-cell reconstitution after alpha-beta-depleted transplantation in children. Study-wide results and caveats: Several hundred rapidly expanded clones from non-depleted graft cells reportedly supplied alpha-beta T cells about two months post-transplant. Diversity and T-cell counts at one year after transplant derived mostly from new T cells.

Preparation of the TCRbeta library used unique molecular identifiers. TCRdb re-analysed the PCR reads in MiXCR, keeping a single row per CDR3 protein. The sample shows about 200,000 distinct CDR3 sequences, approximately 6.3% of them seen only once. The CDR3 runs 17 residues. Per germline, CDR1 MDHEN and CDR2 SYDVKM. Trimming removed 5 bases from V and 6 bases from J; junction bases left unmatched: 13. Many counts were recorded for this clonotype. As yet, its antigen is unknown. This sequence originates from a boy aged 2 to 10 with acute lymphoblastic leukemia, due to receive a stem cell transplant. This chain uses TRBV28 with TRBJ1-4, with 9 bases fitting TRBD1. This sample comprised PBMCs, obtained before TCRalphabeta/CD19-depleted stem cell transplant. The CDR3 DNA follows: TGTGCCAGCAGTATCCCGGGACAGGGCATGGGGGATGAAAAACTGTTTTTT. Translating it yields CASSIPGQGMGDEKLFF.